These 24 T cell receptor beta chains came from one sample sequenced in a study of CD8+CD57+ T cells in acquired aplastic anemia. Both TCR beta VDJ combination and CDR3 sequence profiling were carried out. Genomic DNA was the template for this profiling. TCRdb re-analysed the reads in MiXCR, keeping a single row per CDR3 protein. The sample carries around 250,000 distinct CDR3 sequences, roughly three fifths recorded once. The sequenced material came from sorted CD4+, CD8+, or CD8+CD57+ T cells (not recorded which) from PBMCs. The source is a human donor with severe aplastic anemia or a healthy control (not recorded which).

The chain is built from TRBV2 and TRBJ1-1, with TRBD1 as a possible D gene (5 bases). Germline V CDR1 and CDR2: SNHLY, FYNNEI. V was pared by 7 bases and J by 4 bases, with 13 bases between. This CDR3 is 13 amino acids long. The CDR3 DNA is TGTGCCAGCATAGGGGTGGGGGGCACTGAAGCTTTCTTT. Protein product: CASIGVGGTEAFF.

This clonotype was seen ten or more times. This chain joins TRBV7-8 and TRBJ2-2, with no clear D. The CDR3 contains 16 residues. CDR1 is SGHVS, CDR2 FQNEAQ, per germline. V shed 2 bases and J shed 2 bases, with 12 bases lying between them. CDR3 residues: CASSLRRHSNTGELFF. In nucleotides, the CDR3 is TGTGCCAGCAGCTTACGGCGACACTCCAACACCGGGGAGCTGTTTTTT.

This clonotype was counted at least ten times. This chain joins TRBV6-5 and TRBJ1-5; a possible D gene is TRBD1 (6 bases). With 4 bases removed from V and 0 bases from J, the gap between germline ends came to 13 bases. The CDR3 consists of 16 residues. Per the germline V gene, CDR1 is MNHEY and CDR2 is SVGAGI. The CDR3 DNA follows: TGTGCCAGCAGTTCATCAGGGGCCAATAGCAATCAGCCCCAGCATTTT. Translation gives CASSSSGANSNQPQHF.

This clonotype was seen many times. One junction end disagrees with the germline gene, perhaps due to a read error. CDR3 nucleotide sequence: TGTGCTAGCAGCTTAGCTGGCGGGGGCTGGAATGAGCAGTTCTTC. Its translation is CASSLAGGGWNEQFF. The chain combines TRBV7-7 with TRBJ2-1; possible D gene TRBD2, 7 bases. The CDR3 totals 15 residues. Germline assignment: CDR1 SSHAT and CDR2 FNYEAQ (reference sequence). The full variable domain, its missing parts supplied by reference TRBV7-7 and TRBJ2-1, is GAGVSQSPRYKVTKRGQDVTLRCDPISSHATLYWYQQALGQGPEFLTYFNYEAQPDKSGLPSDRFSAERPEGSISTLTIQRTEQRDSAMYRCASSLAGGGWNEQFFGPGTRLTVL.

The V and J genes are TRBV24-1 and TRBJ1-6, with 7 bases matching TRBD1. CDR1 and CDR2 (germline): KGHDR, SFDVKD. The CDR3 runs 10 residues. V gave up 8 bases and J gave up 17 bases; unmatched junction bases: 5. CDR3 bases: TGTGCCACCAAGATTGACAGGGTCCACTTT. This encodes CATKIDRVHF.

This clonotype was recorded at least ten times. V gene TRBV7-2 combines with J gene TRBJ1-2; maybe TRBD1 (6 bases). V lost 5 bases and J 10 bases, leaving 17 bases between the germline ends. Germline V gives CDR1 SGHTA, CDR2 FQGNSA. The CDR3 totals 13 residues. The CDR3 sequence: CASSHPTGQAYTF. CDR3 nucleotide sequence: TGTGCCAGCAGCCATCCCACAGGGCAAGCCTACACCTTC.

Concerning this clonotype: At one end, the junction sequence differs from germline, possibly due to a read error. Here the CDR3 DNA reads TGTGCCGGCAGCCAATTTCAGGACAGGGGCTACACCTTC. This codes for CAGSQFQDRGYTF. The gene calls are TRBV3-1 and TRBJ1-2; 7 bases are a match to TRBD1. There are 13 residues in the CDR3. The V gene's germline CDR1 is LGHDT and CDR2 YNNKEL (reference sequence). Filled out from reference TRBV3-1 and TRBJ1-2, the complete variable domain reads DTAVSQTPKYLVTQMGNDKSIKCEQNLGHDTMYWYKQDSKKFLKIMFSYNNKELIINETVPNRFSPKSPDKAHLNLHINSLELGDSAVYFCAGSQFQDRGYTFGSGTRLTVV.

This chain uses TRBV7-8 with TRBJ2-6; D unresolved. Trimming took off 0 bases at V and 4 bases at J, with 7 bases between the two ends. From germline, CDR1 is SGHVS and CDR2 FQNEAQ. This CDR3 contains 15 residues. The CDR3 coding sequence is TGTGCCAGCAGCTTAGCCTCAGCCGGGGCCAACGTCCTGACTTTC. It translates to CASSLASAGANVLTF.

This clonotype was detected once. The genes are TRBV20-1 and TRBJ1-1; D possibly corresponds to TRBD1 (5 bases). The V end lost 0 bases, the J end lost 7 bases, and 15 bases lay between the germline ends. This CDR3 is 14 amino acids long. Per germline, CDR1 DFQATT and CDR2 SNEGSKA (reference sequence). The CDR3 DNA sequence: TGCAGTGCTAGAGATGCAGGGAGTTGGCTTGAAGCTTTCTTT. Amino acids: CSARDAGSWLEAFF.

The rearrangement uses TRBV15 and TRBJ1-5; 12 positions match TRBD1. V gave up 0 bases and J gave up 7 bases; unmatched junction bases: 7. The CDR3 has 17 residues. Germline CDR1 LNHNV, CDR2 YYDKDF (reference sequence). The CDR3 bases are TGTGCCACCAGCAGAGATAGGGGACAGGGGGCATGGCAGCCCCAGCATTTT. Translating it yields CATSRDRGQGAWQPQHF.

The chain recombines TRBV7-8 with TRBJ1-1; D is possibly TRBD1 (6 bases). CDR1 SGHVS and CDR2 FQNEAQ come from the germline V gene. This CDR3 has 14 residues. The V end was cut by 5 bases, the J end by 7 bases, with 17 bases between. The CDR3 DNA sequence: TGTGCCAGCAGCCCCCGGGGAGGGGGGGTTGAAGCTTTCTTT. It is translated as CASSPRGGGVEAFF.

This clonotype was seen at least ten times. The chain recombines TRBV19 with TRBJ2-7; D gene ambiguous. Germline CDR1 is LNHDA and CDR2 is SQIVND (reference sequence). The CDR3 is 15 amino acids. Trimming stripped 0 bases from V and 5 bases from J, with 14 bases between. The CDR3 DNA follows: TGTGCCAGTAGTATAGATGGCAGGTCAAGCAACGAGCAGTACTTC. It codes for CASSIDGRSSNEQYF.

The genes are TRBV7-3 and TRBJ1-1, with D perhaps matching TRBD1 (6 bases). The germline CDR1 and CDR2 sequences are SGHTA and FQGTGA. Trimming shortened V by 3 bases and J by 2 bases, and 10 bases separated the two germline ends. CDR3 length: 14 amino acids. CDR3 coding DNA: TGTGCCAGCAGCTTGGAGGGGGATAACACTGAAGCTTTCTTT. As protein: CASSLEGDNTEAFF.

This chain joins TRBV7-6 and TRBJ2-7; D possibly corresponds to TRBD2 (5 bases). V was shortened by 1 base and J by 5 bases, with 9 bases between the two germline ends. Looked up from germline, CDR1 is SGHVS and CDR2 is FNYEAQ. The CDR3 totals 13 residues. In DNA, the CDR3 is TGTGCCAGCAGCTTAGGAGGGTATAACGAGCAGTACTTC. This translates into CASSLGGYNEQYF.

This clonotype appeared many times. The V call is TRBV12-3 or TRBV12-4, the J call TRBJ1-6; D is uncertain. Trimming removed 5 bases from V and 11 bases from J, with 13 bases in between. The CDR3 extends over 13 amino acids. This CDR3 reads CASSLRGMTPLHF. DNA of the CDR3: TGTGCCAGCAGTCTCCGAGGAATGACACCCCTCCACTTT.

J is TRBJ2-3 and V is TRBV25-1; 14 nucleotides match TRBD2. V lost 1 base, J lost 0 bases, and 6 bases stayed unmatched. The CDR3 length is 19 residues. Germline V lookup: CDR1 MGHDK, CDR2 SYGVNS. The CDR3 region is CASSESGTSGGPSTDTQYF. For the CDR3, the DNA is TGTGCCAGCAGTGAATCTGGGACTAGCGGGGGCCCTAGCACAGATACGCAGTATTTT.

This sequence joins TRBV20-1 and TRBJ1-6; no clear D. V was shortened by 3 bases and J by 9 bases, with 12 bases between the two germline ends. Germline CDR1 and CDR2: DFQATT and SNEGSKA (reference sequence). This CDR3 region has 13 residues. The CDR3 coding sequence is TGCAGTGCTAGTCCGGACTCTTCTTCACCCCTCCACTTT. Its translation: CSASPDSSSPLHF.

V is TRBV5-1 and J is TRBJ1-5; no clear D. CDR3 length equals 16 residues. Deletions cut 0 bases from V and 7 bases from J, with 17 bases between. CDR1 and CDR2 (germline): SGHRS, YFSETQ. CDR3 nucleotide sequence: TGCGCCAGCAGCTTGGGTCCCTTTATGAGTGGGCAGCCCCAGCATTTT. It codes for CASSLGPFMSGQPQHF. Full variable domain (missing parts from reference TRBV5-1 and TRBJ1-5): KAGVTQTPRYLIKTRGQQVTLSCSPISGHRSVSWYQQTPGQGLQFLFEYFSETQRNKGNFPGRFSGRQFSNSRSEMNVSTLELGDSALYLCASSLGPFMSGQPQHFGDGTRLSIL.

J is TRBJ2-1 and V is TRBV10-3, with D possibly being TRBD2 (5 bases). V was clipped by 6 bases and J by 5 bases, with 8 bases between them. Germline lookup yields CDR1 ENHRY and CDR2 SYGVKD. CDR3 length equals 12 residues. CDR3: CAISGLDNEQFF. For the CDR3, the DNA is TGTGCCATCAGCGGACTCGACAATGAGCAGTTCTTC.

This chain joins TRBV15 and TRBJ2-3; weak D call: TRBD2 (6 bases). V gave up 0 bases and J gave up 1 base, with 11 bases separating them. Germline V CDR1 and CDR2: LNHNV, YYDKDF (reference sequence). This CDR3 spans 16 amino acids. CDR3 sequence: CATSRDRTGGTDTQYF. The DNA of the CDR3 is TGTGCCACCAGCAGAGATCGCACGGGGGGCACAGATACGCAGTATTTT.

The J gene is TRBJ2-7, the V gene TRBV7-8, with D tentatively TRBD1 or TRBD2 (5 bases each). Germline CDR1 reads SGHVS; CDR2 reads FQNEAQ. V lost 4 bases, J lost 9 bases, and 13 bases lay in between. CDR3 size: 12 residues. The CDR3 nucleotides are TGTGCCAGCAGCTCCGACCAGAGGGGGCAGTACTTC. This encodes CASSSDQRGQYF.

The V gene is TRBV7-7, the J gene TRBJ2-2; D gene ambiguous. Germline V CDR1 and CDR2: SSHAT, FNYEAQ (reference sequence). V gave up 5 bases and J gave up 3 bases, with 4 bases separating them. The CDR3 totals 12 residues. Written as DNA, the CDR3 is TGTGCCAGCAGCGAGTACACCGGGGAGCTGTTTTTT. Its translation is CASSEYTGELFF.

In DNA form, the CDR3 reads TGTGCCAGCAGCTTAGGAACAGGGGGCTTTGGGAGCGAGCAGTACTTC. This encodes CASSLGTGGFGSEQYF. The chain employs TRBV7-2 and TRBJ2-7, with 9 positions matching TRBD1. This CDR3 is built from 16 residues. V shed 1 base, J shed 6 bases, and the junction held 10 bases outside the gene matches. Per germline, CDR1 SGHTA and CDR2 FQGNSA.

In regard to this clonotype: A much larger clone differs from this one at a single base, so this may be a read error. Since no conserved phenylalanine or tryptophan closes the CDR3, a read error is the likely cause. The V call is TRBV6-6, the J call TRBJ1-2; D unresolved. Between the trimmed V and J ends, which lost 8 bases and 7 bases, there was a span of 23 bases. This CDR3 is built from 15 residues. The germline CDR1 and CDR2 sequences are MNHNY and SVGAGI (reference sequence). The CDR3 DNA sequence: TGTGCCAGCCCTAAGGCGGGCTTTGGTAATTTTGGCTACACCCTC. Its protein is CASPKAGFGNFGYTL.